Sequencing of this T cell receptor beta chain was carried out in a study of multiple sclerosis patients with progressive multifocal leukoencephalopathy. Noted time point: time of PML onset. JC virus DNA in cerebrospinal fluid confirmed the PML diagnosis. This was a survey-level run. Some clones are missing from TCRdb's copy, which holds only in-frame ones; the method was immunoSEQ multiplex PCR. This table holds 25,000 to 35,000 clones, roughly 87% found once. The TCR was taken from a human donor with progressive multifocal leukoencephalopathy. The sample here was PBMCs, taken from a patient treated with natalizumab.

CDR3 nucleotides: TGTGCCAGCAGCTCGGGACAGGGAGTAAAAGAGACCCAGTACTTC. This gives the protein CASSSGQGVKETQYF. This sequence joins TRBV7-2 and TRBJ2-5, with 9 bases fitting TRBD1. The CDR3 extends over 15 amino acids. Germline V lookup: CDR1 SGHTA, CDR2 FQGNSA. The ends lost 4 bases at V and 3 bases at J; junction bases unmatched: 6.